A single sample is the source of the 8 T cell receptor beta chains below, sequenced in a study of cytomegalovirus exposure and HLA in healthy donors. PCR was performed using 60 Vbeta and 13 Jbeta primers. Sequencing was performed with immunoSEQ multiplex PCR; in TCRdb, only in-frame clones are kept and a portion is missing. The data show about 170,000 clones, roughly 83% seen once. The material sequenced was PBMCs. The origin of the receptors is a boy aged 2 to 10 in good health and CMV-seronegative.

The table lists this clone with a few counts. Here the CDR3 DNA reads TGTGCCAGCAGTGCGCACAATGAGCAGTTCTTC. Its translation: CASSAHNEQFF. This chain connects TRBV6-5 to TRBJ2-1; D is unresolved. The V end lost 5 bases, the J end lost 5 bases, and 4 bases lay between the germline ends. The CDR3 has 11 residues. CDR1 is MNHEY, CDR2 SVGAGI, per germline.

This chain links TRBV18 with TRBJ2-5, with a possible D match to TRBD2 (5 bases). CDR1 and CDR2 (germline): KGHSH, LQKENI. Trimming left V 0 bases short and J 5 bases short, with 10 bases between. The CDR3 totals 14 residues. The CDR3 protein is CASSPPGLRETQYF. CDR3 DNA sequence: TGTGCCAGCTCACCACCCGGACTTAGGGAGACCCAGTACTTC.

This chain joins TRBV10-3 and TRBJ1-1; maybe TRBD1 (5 bases). Germline CDR1 and CDR2: ENHRY and SYGVKD. The CDR3 is made up of 14 amino acids. V lost 6 bases, J lost 5 bases, and 16 bases lay in between. In nucleotides, the CDR3 is TGTGCCATCAGGGGGCAGGGTGGTTGGACTGAAGCTTTCTTT. It specifies CAIRGQGGWTEAFF.

This clone was seen just once. This chain joins TRBV2 and TRBJ2-1; maybe TRBD2 (5 bases). Germline CDR1 is SNHLY and CDR2 is FYNNEI. Trimming removed 8 bases from V and 2 bases from J, with 10 bases in between. The CDR3 has 13 amino acids. Here the CDR3 DNA reads TGTGCCAGCCAGGACTGGGCCTACAATGAGCAGTTCTTC. Protein sequence: CASQDWAYNEQFF.

The chain uses TRBV6-5 and TRBJ2-2; D gene uncertain. CDR1 MNHEY and CDR2 SVGAGI come from the germline V gene. V lost 5 bases and J 1 base, leaving 11 bases between the germline ends. The CDR3 spans 15 residues. CDR3 DNA: TGTGCCAGCAGTCCACCGTATAGGAACACCGGGGAGCTGTTTTTT. Its protein product is CASSPPYRNTGELFF.

This clone was seen more than once but under ten times. The chain employs TRBV29-1 and TRBJ1-1; D gene unclear. Trimming pared 2 bases from V and 6 bases from J, leaving 19 bases between. In germline, CDR1 is SQVTM, CDR2 ANQGSEA. The CDR3 covers 15 residues. CDR3 residues: CSVEPKLMVRAEAFF. CDR3 nucleotide sequence: TGCAGCGTTGAACCGAAGTTAATGGTGAGGGCTGAAGCTTTCTTT.

The V call is TRBV11-2, the J call TRBJ2-7; a weak D match, TRBD2 (6 bases). Germline CDR1 reads SGHAT; CDR2 reads FQNNGV. V was clipped by 0 bases and J by 1 base, with 10 bases between them. The CDR3 extends over 15 amino acids. DNA of the CDR3: TGTGCCAGCAGCTTAGACACCGGGGGATCCTACGAGCAGTACGTC. Its translation is CASSLDTGGSYEQYV.

This sequence joins TRBV5-1 and TRBJ2-1, with D uncertain. This CDR3 has 14 residues. Germline CDR1 reads SGHRS; CDR2 reads YFSETQ. The germline V and J ends were trimmed by 6 bases and 4 bases, with 14 bases remaining between them. CDR3 region: CASTSPDGYNEQFF. The CDR3 DNA reads TGCGCCAGCACCTCCCCAGACGGGTACAATGAGCAGTTCTTC.